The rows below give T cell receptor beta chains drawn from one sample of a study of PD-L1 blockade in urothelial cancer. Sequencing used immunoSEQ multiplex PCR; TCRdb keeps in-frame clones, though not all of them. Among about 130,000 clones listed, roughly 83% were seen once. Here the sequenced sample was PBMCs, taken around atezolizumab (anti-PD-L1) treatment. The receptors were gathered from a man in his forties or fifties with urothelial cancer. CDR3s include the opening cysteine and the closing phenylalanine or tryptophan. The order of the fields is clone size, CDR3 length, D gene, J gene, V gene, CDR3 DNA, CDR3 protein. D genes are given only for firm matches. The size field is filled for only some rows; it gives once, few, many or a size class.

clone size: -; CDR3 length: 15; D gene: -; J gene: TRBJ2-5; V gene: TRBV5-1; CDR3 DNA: TGCGCCAGCAGCCCGGGGCTCTGGGAGGAAGAGACCCAGTACTTC; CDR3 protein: CASSPGLWEEETQYF
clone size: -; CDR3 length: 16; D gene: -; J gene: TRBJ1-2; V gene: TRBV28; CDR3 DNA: TGTGCCAGCAGCCCGGGGGGCTCAGGGGCGGGCTATGGCTACACCTTC; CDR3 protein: CASSPGGSGAGYGYTF
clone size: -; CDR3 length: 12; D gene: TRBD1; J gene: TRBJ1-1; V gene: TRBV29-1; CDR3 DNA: TGCAGCGTCGAGACAGGGGGGGCTGAAGCTTTCTTT; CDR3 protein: CSVETGGAEAFF
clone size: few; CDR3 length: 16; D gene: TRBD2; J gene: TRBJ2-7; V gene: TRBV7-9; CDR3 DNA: TGTGCCAGCAGCTTAGGGGCGGGAGGCTCGGGGAGAGAGCAGTACTTC; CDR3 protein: CASSLGAGGSGREQYF
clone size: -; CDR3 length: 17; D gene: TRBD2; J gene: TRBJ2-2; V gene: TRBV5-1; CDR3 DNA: TGCGCCAGCAGCTTGGTGGTAATAGCGGGAGACACCGGGGAGCTGTTTTTT; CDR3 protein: CASSLVVIAGDTGELFF
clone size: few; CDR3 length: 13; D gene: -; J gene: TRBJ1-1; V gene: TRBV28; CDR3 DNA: TGTGCCAGCAAAAAGACAGTGAACACTGAAGCTTTCTTT; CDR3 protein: CASKKTVNTEAFF
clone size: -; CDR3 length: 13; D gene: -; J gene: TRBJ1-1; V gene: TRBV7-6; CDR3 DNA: TGTGCCAGCAGCTTTACAGGGCCAGAGCGAGCTTTCTTT; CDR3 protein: CASSFTGPERAFF
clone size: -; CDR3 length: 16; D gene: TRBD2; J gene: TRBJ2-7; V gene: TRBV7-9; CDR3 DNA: TGTGCCAGCAGCCGAACAAATAGCGGGGGCCCCTACGAGCAGTACTTC; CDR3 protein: CASSRTNSGGPYEQYF
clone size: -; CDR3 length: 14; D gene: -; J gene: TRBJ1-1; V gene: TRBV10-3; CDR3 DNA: TGTGCCATCAGTGGCAGGGGATCCAACACTGAAGCTTTCTTT; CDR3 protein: CAISGRGSNTEAFF
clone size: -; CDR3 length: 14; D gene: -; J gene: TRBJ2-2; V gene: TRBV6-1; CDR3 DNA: TGTGCCAGCAGTGAAATGGTGAGGGCCGGGGAGCTGTTTTTT; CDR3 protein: CASSEMVRAGELFF
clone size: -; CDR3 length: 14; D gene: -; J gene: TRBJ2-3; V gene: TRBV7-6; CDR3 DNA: TGTGCCAGCAGCTCCCGAGGGCGCACAGATACGCAGTATTTT; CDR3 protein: CASSSRGRTDTQYF
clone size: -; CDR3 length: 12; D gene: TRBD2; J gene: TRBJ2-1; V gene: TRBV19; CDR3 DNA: TGTGCCAGTAGGGCGGGAGGAACTGAGCAGTTCTTC; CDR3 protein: CASRAGGTEQFF
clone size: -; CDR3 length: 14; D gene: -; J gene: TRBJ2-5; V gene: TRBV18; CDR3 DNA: TGTGCCAGCTCACGGAGGGCAGTTAAAGAGACCCAGTACTTC; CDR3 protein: CASSRRAVKETQYF
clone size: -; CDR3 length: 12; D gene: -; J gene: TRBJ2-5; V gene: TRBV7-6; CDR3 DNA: TGTGCCAGCAGCTTGAGGGGGGAGACCCAGTACTTC; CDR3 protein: CASSLRGETQYF
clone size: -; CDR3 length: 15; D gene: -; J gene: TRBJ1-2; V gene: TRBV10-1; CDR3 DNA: TGCGCCAGCAGTGCGCGGACAGATTTTGTAGGAGGCTACACCTTC; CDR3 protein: CASSARTDFVGGYTF
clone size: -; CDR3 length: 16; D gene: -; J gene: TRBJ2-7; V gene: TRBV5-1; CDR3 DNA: TGCGCCAGCAGCAAGCAACAGGGTCGAGGGGGATACGAGCAGTACTTC; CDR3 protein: CASSKQQGRGGYEQYF
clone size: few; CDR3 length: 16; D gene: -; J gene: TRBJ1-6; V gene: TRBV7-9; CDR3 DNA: TGTGCCAGCAGCTTAGCTACTGGACAGTCAGATTCACCCCTCCACTTT; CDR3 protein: CASSLATGQSDSPLHF
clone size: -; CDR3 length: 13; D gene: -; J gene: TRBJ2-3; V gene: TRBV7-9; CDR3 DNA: TGTGCCAGCAGAATCGACAGAGAGGATACGCAGTATTTT; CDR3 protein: CASRIDREDTQYF
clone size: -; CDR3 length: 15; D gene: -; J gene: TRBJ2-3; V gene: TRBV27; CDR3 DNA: TGTGCCAGCAGTTCCCCGGGAAGTAGCACAGATACGCAGTATTTT; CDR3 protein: CASSSPGSSTDTQYF
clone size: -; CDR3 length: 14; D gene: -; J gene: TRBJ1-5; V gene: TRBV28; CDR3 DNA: TGTGCCAGCAGTTTGGGGGGGGACAATCAGCCCCAGCATTTT; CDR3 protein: CASSLGGDNQPQHF
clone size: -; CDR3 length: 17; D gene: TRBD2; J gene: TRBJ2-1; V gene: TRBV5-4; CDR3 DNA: TGTGCCAGCAGCTTGGTGGGACTAGCGGGGACCTACAATGAGCAGTTCTTC; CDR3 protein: CASSLVGLAGTYNEQFF
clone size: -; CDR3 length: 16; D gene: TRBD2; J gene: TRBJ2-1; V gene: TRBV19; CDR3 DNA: TGTGCCAGTAGTAAGGGGACTAGCGGGAGTGTAGGTGAGCAGTTCTTC; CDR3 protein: CASSKGTSGSVGEQFF
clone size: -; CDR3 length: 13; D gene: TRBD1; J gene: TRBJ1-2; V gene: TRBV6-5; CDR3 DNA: TGTGCCAGCAGCGGACAGGGGACCTATGGCTACACCTTC; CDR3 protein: CASSGQGTYGYTF
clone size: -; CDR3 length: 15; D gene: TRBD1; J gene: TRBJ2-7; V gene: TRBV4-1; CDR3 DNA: TGCGCCAGCAGCCTCCAGGGGGCCCGGGGGTACGAGCAGTACTTC; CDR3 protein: CASSLQGARGYEQYF
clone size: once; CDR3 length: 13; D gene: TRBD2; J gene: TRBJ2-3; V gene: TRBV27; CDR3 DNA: TGTGCCAGCAGTTTAAGTGGACTAGCGGCCCCGGTTTTT; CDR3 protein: CASSLSGLAAPVF
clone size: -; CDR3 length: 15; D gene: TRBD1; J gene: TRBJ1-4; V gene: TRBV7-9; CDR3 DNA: TGTGCCAGCAGCCCCCGACAGGGGCCTAATGAAAAACTGTTTTTT; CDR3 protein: CASSPRQGPNEKLFF
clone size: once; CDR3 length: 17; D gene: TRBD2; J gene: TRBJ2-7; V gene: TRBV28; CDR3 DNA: TGTGCCAGCAGTTTGTGGCGGGAGGGCCCGATTGATTACGAGCAGTACTTC; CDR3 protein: CASSLWREGPIDYEQYF
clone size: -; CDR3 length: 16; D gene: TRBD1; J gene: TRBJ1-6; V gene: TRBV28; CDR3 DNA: TGTGCCAGCAGCCAGGGACAGCGCCTTCGGAATTCACCCCTCCACTTT; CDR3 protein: CASSQGQRLRNSPLHF
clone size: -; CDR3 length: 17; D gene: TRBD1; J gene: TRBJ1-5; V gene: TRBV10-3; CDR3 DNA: TGTGCCATCAGTGCGGACAGGGCCAGGATCGTAGGTCAGCCCCAGCATTTT; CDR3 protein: CAISADRARIVGQPQHF
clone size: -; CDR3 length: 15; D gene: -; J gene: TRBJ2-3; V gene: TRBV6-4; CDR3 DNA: TGTGCCAGCAGTGATCGGGGGGCAGGCACAGATACGCAGTATTTT; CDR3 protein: CASSDRGAGTDTQYF
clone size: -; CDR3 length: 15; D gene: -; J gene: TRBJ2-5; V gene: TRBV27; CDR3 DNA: TGTGCCAGCAGTTTATACGTCTCCACTCAAGAGACCCAGTACTTC; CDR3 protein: CASSLYVSTQETQYF
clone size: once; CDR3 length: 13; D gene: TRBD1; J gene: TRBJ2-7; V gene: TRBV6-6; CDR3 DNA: TGTGCCAGCGGAGGGGGACAGGTGGACGAGCAGTACTTC; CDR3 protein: CASGGGQVDEQYF
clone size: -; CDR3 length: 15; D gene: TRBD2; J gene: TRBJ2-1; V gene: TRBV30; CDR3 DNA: TGTGCCTGGAGCGCCCGACTAGCGGGAGTCAATGAGCAGTTCTTC; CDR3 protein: CAWSARLAGVNEQFF
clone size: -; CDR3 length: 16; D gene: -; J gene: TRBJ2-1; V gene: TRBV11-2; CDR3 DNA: TGTGCCAGCAGAAGACGGGCCGGGAGCTCCTACAATGAGCAGTTCTTC; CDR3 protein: CASRRRAGSSYNEQFF
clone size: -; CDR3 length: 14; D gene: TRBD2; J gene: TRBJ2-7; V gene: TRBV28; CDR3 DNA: TGTGCCAGCAGCCCAACTAGCGGGCTCTACGAGCAGTACTTC; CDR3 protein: CASSPTSGLYEQYF